This record looks at one T cell receptor beta chain sequence and its context. This clonotype was recorded at least ten times. The clone's antigen remains unknown. No base quality values were provided; no much bigger clone lies one nucleotide off. The V end gives up 5 bases and the J end 2 bases, leaving 5 bases in the junction not matched to a gene. From a lookup of the germline V gene (reference sequence), CDR1 and CDR2 are PRHDT and FYEKMQ. The CDR3 sequence holds 15 residues, the cysteine and phenylalanine included. Only the CDR3 part of the read is kept: 45 bases, read in frame from the first base. The record originates from a study of regulatory T cells in long-lasting Graves disease (dated by TCRdb to the early 2020s). As for the study more broadly: Newly diagnosed Graves' disease patients had taken antithyroid drugs for less than 3 months. Patients with persistent Graves' disease were compared with patients with newly diagnosed Graves' disease using TCR sequencing and RNA sequencing of peripheral blood. A total of roughly 35 samples underwent TCR sequencing: about 13 from persistent and around 20 from newly diagnosed Graves' disease patients. The study was registered as a clinical trial and conducted in China. Beyond this particular receptor, the publication reports: Patients with persistent disease shared more public clonotypes (over 2,500) than newly diagnosed patients did (966). Only peripheral blood was studied, because thyroid tissue, the primary lesion, was inaccessible. Only the TCR beta chain was sequenced and analyzed. The authors acknowledged the small sample size as a limitation that may reduce accuracy. Lower TCR Shannon entropy and fewer highly expanded clones were observed in persistent Graves' disease patients than in newly diagnosed patients, which suggested clonal expansion. Persistent disease showed preferential use of TRBV28, TRBJ1-2 and TRBJ2-5, whereas newly diagnosed disease favored TRBV20-1 and TRBJ2-1.

What this sample's time point label stands for: newly diagnosed GD, antithyroid drugs for less than 3 months. For both TCR sequencing and RNA sequencing, RNA was extracted from PBMCs in TRIzol. The diagnosis of Graves' disease followed American Thyroid Association guidelines. Patients were recruited from an endocrinology department in Xi'an, China. Each patient gave about 8.1 milliliters of peripheral blood, collected in an EDTA anticoagulant tube. Ficoll Paque Plus density gradient separation was used to isolate PBMCs, and no further T cell sorting was done. An Agilent 2100 Bioanalyzer and agarose gel were used to check RNA quality, while a NanoDrop 2000 measured RNA concentration. Libraries came from multiplex PCR. The listed sequencing device is Illumina HiSeq 4000. To build TCR beta libraries, CDR3 regions were amplified by Arm-PCR using iRepertoire HTBI primers. Gel purification was performed on PCR products prior to sequencing. Concerning the study's data processing: Across samples, 62 TRBV and 12 to 15 TRBJ segments were identified and used for gene usage analysis of CDR3 amino acid clonotypes. Filtered high-quality paired reads were merged into contigs using COPE and FqMerger. Contigs were aligned with BLAST to IMGT TRBV, TRBD and TRBJ reference genes, and CDR3 was defined per IMGT. Any clonotype with a frequency above 0.1% was classified as a highly expanded clone. Repertoire diversity was measured by Shannon entropy, and V-J evenness by the Gini coefficient. A clonotype was considered public if more than one individual shared it. Using fastp trimming at Q25 and MiXCR clonotype assembly, TCRdb reanalyzed the public sequencing data and kept in-frame beta chains. Identical CDR3 proteins give one entry, which carries the most common genes and DNA. The V and J calls here are based on TCRdb, not the publication. Here the sample has about 540,000 distinct CDR3 sequences; around an eighth occur a single time. In total, the top ten clones hold about 10% of the sample.

These sequences were also reported in another study, on T cells in Graves' hyperthyroidism and ophthalmopathy. The second study's paper adds: Stable Graves' hyperthyroidism was defined as the absence of progression to ophthalmopathy over 18 months of follow-up. Hyperthyroidism patients were newly diagnosed, with disease duration under 2 months, and aged 18 to 65 years. Any patient with an uncontrolled infection, another autoimmune disease, pregnancy or lactation was excluded. Diagnoses were established on the basis of clinical symptoms, serum thyroxine and TRAb, thyroid ultrasound, and orbital computed tomography. The first round of RT-PCR for the TCR CDR3 was performed with the HTBI primer set and the Qiagen OneStep RT-PCR kit. Most expanded thyroid clonotypes (frequency above 0.001) were also detected in blood, a finding suggesting that blood repertoires may reflect thyroid immune responses. A 13 V-J signature model separated ophthalmopathy from stable hyperthyroidism, with roughly 88% sensitivity and about 81% specificity in cross-validation and 80%/75% in testing. In validation, progression to ophthalmopathy was predicted by the model with nearly 71% sensitivity and 72.22% specificity, a median of around 6.5 months before onset. TCR V-J signatures able to tell the groups apart were searched for in a discovery cohort of 90 to 100 patients, of whom more than 40 had Graves' ophthalmopathy and about 60 had stable Graves' hyperthyroidism. An independent validation cohort of 18 to 20 hyperthyroidism patients and about 16 patients who later progressed to ophthalmopathy tested prospective prediction of ophthalmopathy. The 100 discovery patients were divided at random into training and test sets in a 7:3 ratio. In six Graves' hyperthyroidism patients, the study also compared T-cell repertoires from thyroid tissue with T-cell repertoires from blood. Following sampling, methimazole starting at 30 mg daily was given to hyperthyroidism patients, and high-dose intravenous methylprednisolone was given to ophthalmopathy patients. Libraries were constructed in a second round of multiplex PCR, after which size selection and purification were performed. Paired-end sequencing of the libraries was performed with 100 bp reads on an Illumina HiSeq2000. SOAPnuke was used to process the raw data, throwing out any read that contained adapters or uncalled bases, had a mean Phred below 15, or lacked an exact constant-primer or identifier match. COPE v1.2.5 was used to merge the high-quality paired reads, and each unique nucleotide sequence was defined as a clonotype. MiTCR v1.1 was used to align clonotypes to the IMGT TRBV, TRBD and TRBJ reference segments. The analysis was restricted to V-J combinations with a frequency above 0.0001, which together covered over 99% of the repertoires. The TCS score was defined as F50 (clonal expansion) divided by E x V (chaos), with BLOSUM62-based TCRdist calculated between CDR3 peptides within each V-J. Welch's t-statistics and random forest reduced roughly 530 V-J features to under 15, which were used in a naive Bayes classifier (R e1071). Sample size was not statistically predetermined, and blinding of investigators to group allocation was not performed. TCR Vbeta CDR3 sequencing of roughly 140 peripheral blood samples (under 45 ophthalmopathy, about 75 hyperthyroidism and some 17 progressor patients) is reported in the paper.

This sequence uses TRBV13 and TRBJ2-7, and TRBD1 matches 11 of the central bases. The clonotype was recovered from a man aged 30 to 39 with Graves disease. Donor details come from another sample of the same person, matched by shared clones. This sample comprised peripheral blood mononuclear cells (PBMCs), obtained at new diagnosis, from a patient treated with antithyroid drugs. The CDR3 in this case is CASSPGTGGTYEQYF. The DNA sequence follows: TGTGCCAGCAGCCCCGGGACAGGGGGGACCTACGAGCAGTACTTC.